The clone carrying this TCR beta chain was counted only a few times. Antigen: not known. It was with 60 Vbeta and 13 Jbeta primers that the PCR ran. Data came from immunoSEQ multiplex PCR; TCRdb stores just in-frame clones and leaves some out. This table holds about 160,000 clones, roughly 84% found once. This CDR3 contains 17 residues. Germline values: CDR1 MNHEY, CDR2 SMNVEV (reference sequence). Deletions cut 1 base from V and 0 bases from J, with 10 bases between. The source of the sample is a study of cytomegalovirus exposure and HLA in healthy donors. Study-wide context: Drawn from HLA-typed donors, 80 million to 100 million unique TCRs were held in an early data release. Study-level findings and limits: There were several of the most significant clusters that appeared linked to common viral pathogens in a later analysis.

Every donor was a healthy person donating bone marrow. The sequenced sample was PBMCs. The sequence was collected from a boy younger than 10 in good health and CMV-seronegative. V and J are TRBV27 and TRBJ2-6, with a tentative D call TRBD1 (5 bases). The CDR3, as DNA: TGTGCCAGCAGTTTATATGGGGCGGCCTCTGGGGCCAACGTCCTGACTTTC. As protein: CASSLYGAASGANVLTF.